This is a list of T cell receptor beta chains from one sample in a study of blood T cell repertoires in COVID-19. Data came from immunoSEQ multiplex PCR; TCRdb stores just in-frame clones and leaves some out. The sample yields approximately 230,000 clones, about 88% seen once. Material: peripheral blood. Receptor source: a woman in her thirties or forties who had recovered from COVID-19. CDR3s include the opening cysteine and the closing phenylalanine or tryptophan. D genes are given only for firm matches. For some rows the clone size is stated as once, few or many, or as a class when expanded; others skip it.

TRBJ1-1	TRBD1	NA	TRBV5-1	CASSLDRGLSEAFF	TGCGCCAGCAGCCTAGACAGGGGATTATCTGAAGCTTTCTTT
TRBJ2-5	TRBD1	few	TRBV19	CASSIGQAETQYF	TGTGCCAGTAGTATCGGACAGGCAGAGACCCAGTACTTC
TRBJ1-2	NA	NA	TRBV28	CAIERGNYGYTF	TGTGCCATCGAAAGGGGGAACTATGGCTACACCTTC
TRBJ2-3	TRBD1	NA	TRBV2	CASSVQGLRTDTQYF	TGTGCCAGCAGTGTACAGGGGCTCCGGACAGATACGCAGTATTTT
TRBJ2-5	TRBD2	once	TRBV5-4	CASSSPSGVETQYF	TGTGCCAGCAGCTCCCCTAGCGGGGTGGAGACCCAGTACTTC
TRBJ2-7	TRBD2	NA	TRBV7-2	CASSLRREGSEQYF	TGTGCCAGCAGCTTACGGCGGGAGGGGAGCGAGCAGTACTTC
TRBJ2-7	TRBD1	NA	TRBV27	CASTRDRDHYEQYF	TGTGCCAGCACCCGGGACAGGGACCACTACGAGCAGTACTTC
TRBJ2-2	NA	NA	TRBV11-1	CASRPATTGELFF	TGTGCCAGCAGACCAGCGACCACCGGGGAGCTGTTTTTT
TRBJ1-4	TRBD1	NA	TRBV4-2	CASSQEGQGANANEKLFF	TGTGCCAGCAGCCAAGAGGGGCAGGGGGCTAATGCTAATGAAAAACTGTTTTTT
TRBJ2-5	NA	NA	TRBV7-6	CASSPTWETQYF	TGTGCCAGCAGCCCCACTTGGGAGACCCAGTACTTC
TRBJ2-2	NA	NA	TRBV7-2	CASSLAGQGHGELFF	TGTGCCAGCAGCTTAGCGGGGCAGGGACACGGGGAGCTGTTTTTT
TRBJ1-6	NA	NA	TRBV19	CASSLRHGQTESSYNSPLHF	TGTGCCAGTAGCCTCCGCCATGGACAGACCGAAAGCTCCTATAATTCACCCCTCCACTTT
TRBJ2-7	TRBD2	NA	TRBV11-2	CASSRGASGPYEQYF	TGTGCCAGCAGCCGGGGGGCTAGCGGGCCCTACGAGCAGTACTTC
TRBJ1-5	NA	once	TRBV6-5	CASRTGPRNQPQHF	TGTGCCAGCAGAACAGGGCCTCGCAATCAGCCCCAGCATTTT
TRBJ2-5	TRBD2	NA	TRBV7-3	CASSLGAGGRETQYF	TGTGCCAGCAGCCTGGGAGCGGGGGGACGAGAGACCCAGTACTTC
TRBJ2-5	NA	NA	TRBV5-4	CASSLVKGGETQYF	TGTGCCAGCAGCTTGGTAAAGGGGGGGGAGACCCAGTACTTC
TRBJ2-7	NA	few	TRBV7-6	CASSTKKF	TGTGCCAGCAGCACAAAAAAATTC
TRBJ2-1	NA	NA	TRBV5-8	CASSLEEQKRFF	TGTGCCAGCAGCTTGGAGGAACAGAAAAGGTTCTTC
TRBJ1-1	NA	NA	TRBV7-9	CASSLEPGMGTEAFF	TGTGCCAGCAGCTTAGAGCCGGGGATGGGCACTGAAGCTTTCTTT
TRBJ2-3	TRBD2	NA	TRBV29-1	CSVPHFSAGGPDTQYF	TGCAGCGTTCCACATTTTTCAGCGGGGGGCCCGGATACGCAGTATTTT
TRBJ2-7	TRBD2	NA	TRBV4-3	CASSLQRGPYEQYF	TGCGCCAGCAGCCTCCAGCGGGGGCCCTACGAGCAGTACTTC
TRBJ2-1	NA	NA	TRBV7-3	CASSLDPGGYGSYNEQFF	TGTGCCAGCAGCTTAGACCCCGGGGGATATGGGTCCTACAATGAGCAGTTCTTC
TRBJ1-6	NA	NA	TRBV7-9	CASSSGTNHSPLHF	TGTGCCAGCAGCTCCGGGACAAACCATTCACCCCTCCACTTT
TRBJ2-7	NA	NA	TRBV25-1	CASRGPNRDEQYF	TGTGCCAGCAGGGGCCCAAACAGGGACGAGCAGTACTTC
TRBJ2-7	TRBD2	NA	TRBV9	CASSVAGGREQYF	TGTGCCAGCAGCGTAGCGGGGGGGCGGGAGCAGTACTTC
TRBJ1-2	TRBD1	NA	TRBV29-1	CSVEKFRGHGYTF	TGCAGCGTAGAGAAGTTCAGGGGGCATGGCTACACCTTC
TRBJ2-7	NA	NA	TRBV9	CASSVAAGSPYEQYF	TGTGCCAGCAGCGTAGCTGCGGGGTCCCCCTACGAGCAGTACTTC
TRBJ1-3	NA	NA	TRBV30	CAWATFRGSSGNTIYF	TGTGCCTGGGCCACCTTCAGGGGAAGCTCTGGAAACACCATATATTTT
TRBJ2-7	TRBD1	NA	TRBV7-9	CASSRFDRGGEQYF	TGTGCCAGCAGCCGTTTCGACAGGGGAGGCGAGCAGTACTTC
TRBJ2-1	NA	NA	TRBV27	CASSPLGPYNEQFF	TGTGCCAGCAGTCCCCTGGGGCCTTACAATGAGCAGTTCTTC
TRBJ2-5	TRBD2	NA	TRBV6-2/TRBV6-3	CASSGLAGGVWETQYF	TGTGCCAGCAGTGGACTAGCGGGGGGAGTCTGGGAGACCCAGTACTTC
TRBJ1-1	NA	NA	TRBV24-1	CATSGGGLTEAFF	TGTGCCACCAGTGGAGGAGGTCTCACTGAAGCTTTCTTT
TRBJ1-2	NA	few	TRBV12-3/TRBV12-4	CASSSPGSNGYTF	TGTGCCAGCAGTTCGCCAGGGTCGAATGGCTACACCTTC
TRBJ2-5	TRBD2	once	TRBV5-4	CASSSPTSGVQETQYF	TGTGCCAGCAGCTCACCGACTAGCGGGGTACAAGAGACCCAGTACTTC
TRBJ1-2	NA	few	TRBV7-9	CASSLSGSLHGYTF	TGTGCCAGCAGCTTATCGGGGAGTCTGCATGGCTACACCTTC
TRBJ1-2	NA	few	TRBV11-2	CASSLGDTYYGYTF	TGTGCCAGCAGCTTAGGGGACACCTACTATGGCTACACCTTC
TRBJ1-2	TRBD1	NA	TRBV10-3	CAISERGQGSGYTF	TGTGCCATCAGTGAGAGGGGACAGGGCTCTGGCTACACCTTC
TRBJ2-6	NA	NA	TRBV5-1	CASSLQGQDSGANVLTF	TGCGCCAGCAGCTTGCAGGGGCAAGACTCTGGGGCCAACGTCCTGACTTTC
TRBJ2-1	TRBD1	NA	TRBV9	CASSGEGAYYNEQFF	TGTGCCAGCAGCGGTGAGGGGGCCTACTACAATGAGCAGTTCTTC
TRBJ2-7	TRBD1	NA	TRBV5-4	CASSLGAPGQGAHEQYF	TGTGCCAGCAGCTTGGGAGCCCCGGGACAGGGGGCCCACGAGCAGTACTTC
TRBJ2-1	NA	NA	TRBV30	CAWVRGPSYNEQFF	TGTGCCTGGGTCAGAGGTCCGTCCTACAATGAGCAGTTCTTC
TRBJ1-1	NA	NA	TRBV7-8	CASSLARKTFSNTEAFF	TGTGCCAGCAGCTTAGCGCGGAAAACTTTCTCGAACACTGAAGCTTTCTTT
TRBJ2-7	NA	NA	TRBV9	CASSAMDSDYEQYF	TGTGCCAGCAGCGCTATGGACAGCGACTACGAGCAGTACTTC
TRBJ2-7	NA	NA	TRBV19	CASSLGPEGTYEQYF	TGTGCCAGTAGTTTAGGCCCGGAGGGTACCTACGAGCAGTACTTC
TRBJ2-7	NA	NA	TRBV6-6	CASSYSSGSSYEQYF	TGTGCCAGCAGTTACAGCTCCGGGAGCTCCTACGAGCAGTACTTC
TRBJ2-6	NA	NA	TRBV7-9	CASSTQDYYPGANVLTF	TGTGCCAGCAGCACCCAAGACTACTATCCTGGGGCCAACGTCCTGACTTTC
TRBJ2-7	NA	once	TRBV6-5	CASSSLGAGTYEQYF	TGTGCCAGCAGTTCCCTGGGTGCGGGCACCTACGAGCAGTACTTC
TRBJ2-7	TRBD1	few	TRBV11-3	CASSRDSGGREQYF	TGTGCCAGCAGCCGTGACTCAGGGGGACGCGAGCAGTACTTC
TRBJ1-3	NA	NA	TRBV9	CAGSAPSGVPGNTIYF	TGTGCCGGCAGCGCGCCGTCCGGGGTACCGGGAAACACCATATATTTT
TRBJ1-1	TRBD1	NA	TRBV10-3	CAIKGTGANTEAFF	TGTGCCATCAAGGGGACAGGGGCGAACACTGAAGCTTTCTTT
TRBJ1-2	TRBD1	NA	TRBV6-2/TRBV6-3	CASSLGQGSLNYGYTF	TGTGCCAGCAGTTTGGGACAGGGGTCCCTTAACTATGGCTACACCTTC
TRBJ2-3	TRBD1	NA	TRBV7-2	CASSSRTGWPDTQYF	TGTGCCAGCAGCTCCAGGACAGGGTGGCCAGATACGCAGTATTTT
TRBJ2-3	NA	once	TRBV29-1	CSSRGILSTDTQYF	TGCAGCTCACGAGGTATTCTAAGCACAGATACGCAGTATTTT
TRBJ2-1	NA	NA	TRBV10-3	CAIAPGQSFNNEQFF	TGTGCCATCGCACCGGGACAATCTTTCAACAATGAGCAGTTCTTC
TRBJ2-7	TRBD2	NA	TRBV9	CASSGGGSPYEQYF	TGTGCCAGCAGCGGCGGGGGTTCCCCCTACGAGCAGTACTTC
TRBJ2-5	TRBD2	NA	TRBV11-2	CASSLAGGALEETQYF	TGTGCCAGCAGCTTAGCGGGAGGGGCGTTAGAAGAGACCCAGTACTTC
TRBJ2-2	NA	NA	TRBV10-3	CAISDGGTGELFF	TGTGCCATCAGTGATGGCGGCACCGGGGAGCTGTTTTTT
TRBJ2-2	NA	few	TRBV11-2	CASSLGQELFF	TGTGCCAGCAGCTTAGGGCAGGAGCTGTTTTTT
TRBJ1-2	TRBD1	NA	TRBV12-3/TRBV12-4	CASSFQGALGYTF	TGTGCCAGCAGTTTTCAGGGGGCGCTTGGCTACACCTTC
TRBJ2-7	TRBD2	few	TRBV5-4	CASSPDASGFYEQYF	TGTGCCAGCAGCCCCGATGCTAGCGGGTTTTACGAGCAGTACTTC